This T cell receptor (beta chain) came from a study of blood T cell repertoires in COVID-19. Study at large: Acute and convalescent COVID-19 samples came from the United States, Italy and Spain. T cells, B-cell-depleted T cells, or PBMCs provided the cDNA or gDNA that served as material.

V lost 2 bases to trimming and J lost 3 bases; unmatched junction nucleotides: 5. Looked up from germline, CDR1 is SGHTA and CDR2 is FQGNSA. The length of the CDR3 is 16 residues. Methods used by the authors: Nucleated cell counts were estimated from reference gene primer amplification. This table comes from immunoSEQ multiplex PCR, and its TCRdb copy is limited to in-frame clones, with some not included. The D gene and trimming were derived from the DNA, and the V and J assignments and clone size from that table. Here the sample spans 150,000 or so clones, roughly 82% being singletons. The chain carries TRBV7-2 and TRBJ2-3; 10 bases are shared with TRBD2. Sequencing input: peripheral blood. This sequence originates from a woman aged 50 to 65 with acute or convalescent COVID-19. CDR3 coding DNA: TGTGCCAGCAGCTTATTCGCTAGCGGGGGTACAGATACGCAGTATTTT. It codes for CASSLFASGGTDTQYF.